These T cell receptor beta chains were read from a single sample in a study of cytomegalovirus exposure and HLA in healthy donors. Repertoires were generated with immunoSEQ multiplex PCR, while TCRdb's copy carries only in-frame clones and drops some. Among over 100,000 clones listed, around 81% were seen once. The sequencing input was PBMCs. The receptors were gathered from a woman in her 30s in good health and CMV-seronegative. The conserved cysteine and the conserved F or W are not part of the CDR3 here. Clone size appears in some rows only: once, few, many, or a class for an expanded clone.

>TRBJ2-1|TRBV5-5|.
ASSPRTGTSVSEQF
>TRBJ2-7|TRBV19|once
ASSTRDSGYEQY
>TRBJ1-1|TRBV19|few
ATQDRFYTEAF
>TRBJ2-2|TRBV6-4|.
ASSDGPVTGELF
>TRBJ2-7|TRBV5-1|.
ASSLGSLIGALYEQY
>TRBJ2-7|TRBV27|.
ASSLGTSGIHEQY
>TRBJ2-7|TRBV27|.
ASSPNWGGRATYEQY
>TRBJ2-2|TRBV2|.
ASSVWGENTGELF
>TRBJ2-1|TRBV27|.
ASSSRRGTSGVFRNEQF
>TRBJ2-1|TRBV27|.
ASSRLAGLGEQF
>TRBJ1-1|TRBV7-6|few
ASSLWTGEAF
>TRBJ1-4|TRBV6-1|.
ASRGTGVVEKLF
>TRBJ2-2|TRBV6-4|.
ASSFFTFTGHGELF
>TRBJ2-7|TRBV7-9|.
ASSNPSAGELTQY